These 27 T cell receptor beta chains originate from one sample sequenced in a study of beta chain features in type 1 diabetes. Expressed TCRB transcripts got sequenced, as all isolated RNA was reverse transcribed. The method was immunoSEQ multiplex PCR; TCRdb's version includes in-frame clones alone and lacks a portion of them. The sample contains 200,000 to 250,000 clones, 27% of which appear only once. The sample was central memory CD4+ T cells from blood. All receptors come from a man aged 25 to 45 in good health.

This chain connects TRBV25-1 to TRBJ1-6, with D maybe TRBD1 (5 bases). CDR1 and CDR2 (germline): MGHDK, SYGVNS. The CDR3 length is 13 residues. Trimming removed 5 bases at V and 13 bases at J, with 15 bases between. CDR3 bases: TGTGCCAGCAGTTCCATGATTGGGACCCCCCTCCACTTT. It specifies CASSSMIGTPLHF.

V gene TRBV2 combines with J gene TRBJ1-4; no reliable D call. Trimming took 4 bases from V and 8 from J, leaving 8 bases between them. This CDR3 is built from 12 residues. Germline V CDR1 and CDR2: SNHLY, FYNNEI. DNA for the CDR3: TGTGCCAGCAGTGTCGGCTCCGAAAAACTGTTTTTT. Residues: CASSVGSEKLFF.

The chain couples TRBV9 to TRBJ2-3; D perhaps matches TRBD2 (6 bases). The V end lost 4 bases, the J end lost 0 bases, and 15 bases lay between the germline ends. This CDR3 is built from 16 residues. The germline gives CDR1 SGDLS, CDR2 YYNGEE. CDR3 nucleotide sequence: TGTGCCAGCAGCCCTCAAGCGGGTGCTAGCACAGATACGCAGTATTTT. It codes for CASSPQAGASTDTQYF.

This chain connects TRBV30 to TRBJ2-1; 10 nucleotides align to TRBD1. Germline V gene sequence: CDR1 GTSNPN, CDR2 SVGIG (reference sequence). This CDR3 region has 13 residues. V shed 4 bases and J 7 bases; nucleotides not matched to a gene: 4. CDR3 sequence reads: CAWKGTGVNEQFF. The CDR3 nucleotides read TGTGCCTGGAAAGGGACAGGGGTGAATGAGCAGTTCTTC.

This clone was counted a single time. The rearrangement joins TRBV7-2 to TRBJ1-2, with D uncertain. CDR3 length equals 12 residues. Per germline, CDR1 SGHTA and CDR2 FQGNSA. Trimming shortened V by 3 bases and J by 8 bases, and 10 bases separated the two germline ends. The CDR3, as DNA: TGTGCCAGCAGCTTTCCGCCATCGGGCTACACCTTC. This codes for CASSFPPSGYTF.

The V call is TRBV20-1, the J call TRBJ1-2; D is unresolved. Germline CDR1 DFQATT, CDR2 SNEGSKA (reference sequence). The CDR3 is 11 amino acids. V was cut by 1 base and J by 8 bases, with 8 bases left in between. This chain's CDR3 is CSARGPGGYTF. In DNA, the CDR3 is TGCAGTGCTAGAGGCCCGGGGGGCTACACCTTC.

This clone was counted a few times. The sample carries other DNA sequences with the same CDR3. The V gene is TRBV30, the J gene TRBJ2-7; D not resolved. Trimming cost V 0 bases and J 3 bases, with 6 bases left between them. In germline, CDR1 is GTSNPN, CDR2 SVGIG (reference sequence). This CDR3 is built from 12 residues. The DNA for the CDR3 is TGTGCCTGGAGTGTACAAGGCTACGAGCAGTACTTC. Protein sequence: CAWSVQGYEQYF. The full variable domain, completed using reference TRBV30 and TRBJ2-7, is SQTIHQWPATLVQPVGSPLSLECTVEGTSNPNLYWYRQAAGRGLQLLFYSVGIGQISSEVPQNLSASRPQDRQFILSSKKLLLSDSGFYLCAWSVQGYEQYFGPGTRLTVT.

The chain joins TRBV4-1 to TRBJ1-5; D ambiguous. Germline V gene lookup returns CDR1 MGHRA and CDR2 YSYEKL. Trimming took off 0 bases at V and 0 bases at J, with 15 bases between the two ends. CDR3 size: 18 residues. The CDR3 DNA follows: TGCGCCAGCAGCCAAGATCCCGCTGTTTATTATAGCAATCAGCCCCAGCATTTT. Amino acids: CASSQDPAVYYSNQPQHF.

The CDR3 DNA follows: TGTGCCAGCAGCTTTGACACCAGGACCATATATTTT. It specifies CASSFDTRTIYF. The chain is built from TRBV7-9 and TRBJ1-3; D is undetermined. CDR3 length: 12 amino acids. Per germline, CDR1 SEHNR and CDR2 FQNEAQ (reference sequence). V lost 3 bases to trimming and J lost 10 bases, with 10 bases between them.

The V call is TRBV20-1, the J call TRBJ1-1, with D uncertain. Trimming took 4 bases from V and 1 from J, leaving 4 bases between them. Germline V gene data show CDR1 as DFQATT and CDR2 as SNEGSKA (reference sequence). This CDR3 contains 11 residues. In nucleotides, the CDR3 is TGCAGTGCTACAGGGAACACTGAAGCTTTCTTT. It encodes CSATGNTEAFF.

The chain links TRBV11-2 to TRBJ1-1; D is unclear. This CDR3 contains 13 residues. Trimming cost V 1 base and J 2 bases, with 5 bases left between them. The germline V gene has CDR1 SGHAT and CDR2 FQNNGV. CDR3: CASSLGRNTEAFF. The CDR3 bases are TGTGCCAGCAGCTTAGGCCGAAACACTGAAGCTTTCTTT.

CDR3 protein: CASSPRPQDTQYF. The CDR3 nucleotides are TGTGCCAGCAGCCCCCGACCCCAAGATACGCAGTATTTT. This chain connects TRBV5-4 to TRBJ2-3, with D hard to call. Trimming shortened V by 4 bases and J by 5 bases, and 11 bases separated the two germline ends. The V gene's germline CDR1 is SGHNT and CDR2 YYREEE (reference sequence). The CDR3 loop spans 13 amino acids.

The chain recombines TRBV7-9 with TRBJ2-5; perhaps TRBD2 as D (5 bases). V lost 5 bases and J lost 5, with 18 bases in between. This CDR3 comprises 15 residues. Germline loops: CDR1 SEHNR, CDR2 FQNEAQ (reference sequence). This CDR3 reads CASSPGLGAGETQYF. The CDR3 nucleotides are TGTGCCAGCAGCCCCGGACTGGGAGCAGGCGAGACCCAGTACTTC.

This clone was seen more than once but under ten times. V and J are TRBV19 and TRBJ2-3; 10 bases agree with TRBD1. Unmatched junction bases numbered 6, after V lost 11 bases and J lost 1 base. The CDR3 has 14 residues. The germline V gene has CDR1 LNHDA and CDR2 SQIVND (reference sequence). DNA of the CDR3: TGTGCCTCCTCGGACAGGGGGGGCACAGATACGCAGTATTTT. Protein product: CASSDRGGTDTQYF.

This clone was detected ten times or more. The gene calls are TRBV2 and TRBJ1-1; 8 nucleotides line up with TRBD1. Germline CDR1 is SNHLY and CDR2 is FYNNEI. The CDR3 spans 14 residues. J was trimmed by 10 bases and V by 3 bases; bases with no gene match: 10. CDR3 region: CASSDEGQVLRAFF. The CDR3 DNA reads TGTGCCAGCAGTGACGAGGGACAGGTACTAAGAGCTTTCTTT.

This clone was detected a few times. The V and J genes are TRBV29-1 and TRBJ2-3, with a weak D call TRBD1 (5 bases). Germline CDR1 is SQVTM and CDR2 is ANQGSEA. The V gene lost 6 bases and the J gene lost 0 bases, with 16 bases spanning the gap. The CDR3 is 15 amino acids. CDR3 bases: TGCAGCGTAGCCCCCACCAAGGGGAGCACAGATACGCAGTATTTT. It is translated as CSVAPTKGSTDTQYF.

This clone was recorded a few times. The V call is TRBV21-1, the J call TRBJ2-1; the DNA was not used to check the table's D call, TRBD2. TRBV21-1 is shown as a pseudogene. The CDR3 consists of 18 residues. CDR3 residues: CASSKGDRGLADYNEQFF. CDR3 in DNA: TGTGCCAGCAGCAAAGGGGACAGGGGACTAGCGGACTACAATGAGCAGTTCTTC.

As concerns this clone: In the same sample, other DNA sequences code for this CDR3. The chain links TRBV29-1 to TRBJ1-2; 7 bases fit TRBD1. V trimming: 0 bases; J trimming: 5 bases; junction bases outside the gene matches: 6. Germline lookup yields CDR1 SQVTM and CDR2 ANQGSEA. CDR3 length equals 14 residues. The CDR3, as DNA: TGCAGCGTTGAAGAAGGGGCAGGGGGTTATGGCTACACCTTC. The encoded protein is CSVEEGAGGYGYTF.

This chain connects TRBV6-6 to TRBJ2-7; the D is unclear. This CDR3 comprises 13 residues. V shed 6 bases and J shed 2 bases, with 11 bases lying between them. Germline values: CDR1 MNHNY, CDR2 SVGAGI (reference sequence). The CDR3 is CASSPTTPYEQYF. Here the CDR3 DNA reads TGTGCCAGCAGCCCAACTACTCCCTACGAGCAGTACTTC.

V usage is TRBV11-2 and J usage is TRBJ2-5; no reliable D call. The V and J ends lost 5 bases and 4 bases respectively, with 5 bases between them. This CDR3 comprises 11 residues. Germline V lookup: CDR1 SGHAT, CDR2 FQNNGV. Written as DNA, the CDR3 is TGTGCCAGCAGCGAAAGAGAGACCCAGTACTTC. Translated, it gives CASSERETQYF.

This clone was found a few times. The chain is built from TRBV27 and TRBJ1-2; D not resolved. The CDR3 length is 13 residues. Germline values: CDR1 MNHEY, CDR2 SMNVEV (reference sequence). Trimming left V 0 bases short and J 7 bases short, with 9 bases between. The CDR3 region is CASSLSRLGGYTF. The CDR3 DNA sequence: TGTGCCAGCAGTTTATCGCGTCTGGGTGGCTACACCTTC.

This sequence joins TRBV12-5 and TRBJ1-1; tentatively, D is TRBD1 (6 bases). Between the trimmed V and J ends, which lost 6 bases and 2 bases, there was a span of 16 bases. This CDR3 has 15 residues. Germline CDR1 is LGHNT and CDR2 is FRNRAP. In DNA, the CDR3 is TGTGCTAGTGGCCCTAGGGGGACACTTAACACTGAAGCTTTCTTT. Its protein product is CASGPRGTLNTEAFF.

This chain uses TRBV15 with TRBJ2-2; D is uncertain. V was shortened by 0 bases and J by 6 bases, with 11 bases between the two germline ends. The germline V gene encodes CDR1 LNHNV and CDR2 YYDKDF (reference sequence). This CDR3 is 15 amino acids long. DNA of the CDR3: TGTGCCACCAGCAGAGATTCCTACCCGCCCGGGGAGCTGTTTTTT. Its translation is CATSRDSYPPGELFF.

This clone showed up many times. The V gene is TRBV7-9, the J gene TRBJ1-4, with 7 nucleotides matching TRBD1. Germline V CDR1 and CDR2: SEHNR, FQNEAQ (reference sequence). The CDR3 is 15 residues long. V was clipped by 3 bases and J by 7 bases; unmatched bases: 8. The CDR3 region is CASSFVEGAGEKLFF. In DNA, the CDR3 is TGTGCCAGCAGCTTCGTAGAGGGGGCAGGTGAAAAACTGTTTTTT.

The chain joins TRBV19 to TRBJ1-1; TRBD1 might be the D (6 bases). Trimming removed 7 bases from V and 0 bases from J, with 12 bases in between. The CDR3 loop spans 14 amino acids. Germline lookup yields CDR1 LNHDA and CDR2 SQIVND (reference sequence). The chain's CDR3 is CASTNRDMNTEAFF. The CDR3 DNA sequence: TGTGCCAGTACCAACAGGGACATGAACACTGAAGCTTTCTTT.

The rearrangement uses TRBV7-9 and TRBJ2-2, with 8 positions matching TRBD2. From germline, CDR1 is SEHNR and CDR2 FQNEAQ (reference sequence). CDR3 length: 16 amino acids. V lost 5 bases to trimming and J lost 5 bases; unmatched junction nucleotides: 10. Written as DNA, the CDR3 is TGTGCCAGCAGCCATGCGGGGGGCATAACGACCGGGGAGCTGTTTTTT. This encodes CASSHAGGITTGELFF. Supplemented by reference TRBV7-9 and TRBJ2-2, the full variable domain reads DTGVSQNPRHKITKRGQNVTFRCDPISEHNRLYWYRQTLGQGPEFLTYFQNEAQLEKSRLLSDRFSAERPKGSFSTLEIQRTEQGDSAMYLCASSHAGGITTGELFFGEGSRLTVL.

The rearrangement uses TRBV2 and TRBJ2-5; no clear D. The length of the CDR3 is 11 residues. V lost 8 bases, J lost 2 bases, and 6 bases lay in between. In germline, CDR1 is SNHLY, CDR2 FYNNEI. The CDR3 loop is CASLEQETQYF. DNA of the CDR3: TGTGCCAGCTTGGAGCAAGAGACCCAGTACTTC.